The rows below give T cell receptor beta chains drawn from one sample of a study of cytomegalovirus exposure and HLA in healthy donors. The repertoire was sequenced with immunoSEQ multiplex PCR; TCRdb's copy has only in-frame clones and lacks some. The sample table sets out about 140,000 clones. The source material was PBMCs. Receptor source: a woman between 18 and 29 years old in good health and CMV-seronegative. CDR3s include the opening cysteine and the closing phenylalanine or tryptophan. The D gene is left open where the match is weak.

J | D | V | DNA | CDR3
TRBJ1-4 | . | TRBV30 | TGTGCCTGGAGTGTATTTTCGGGGGGAAAACTGTTTTTT | CAWSVFSGGKLFF
TRBJ2-7 | TRBD2 | TRBV19 | TGTGCCAGTAGTATAGCTCTAGCGGGAGCCTACGAGCAGTACTTC | CASSIALAGAYEQYF
TRBJ2-7 | TRBD2 | TRBV5-4 | TGTGCCAGCAGCCGGGGGGGTAGCGGGAGAACGGACTACGAGCAGTACTTC | CASSRGGSGRTDYEQYF
TRBJ2-2 | TRBD1 | TRBV7-9 | TGTGCCAGCAGCGAAGGGACAGGGACCGGGGAGCTGTTTTTT | CASSEGTGTGELFF
TRBJ2-3 | . | TRBV7-2 | TGTGCCAGCAGCTTGACAAGAGATACGCAGTATTTT | CASSLTRDTQYF
TRBJ2-3 | . | TRBV12-5 | TGTGCTAGTGGTTTGCTCAGCGCGAGGGATACGCAGTATTTT | CASGLLSARDTQYF
TRBJ2-6 | . | TRBV7-3 | TGTGCCAGCAGCTTTTCAGGCTCTGGGGCCAACGTCCTGACTTTC | CASSFSGSGANVLTF
TRBJ2-1 | TRBD2 | TRBV15 | TGTGCCACCAGCAGAGATTATGGACTAGCGTCGCACAATGAGCAGTTCTTC | CATSRDYGLASHNEQFF
TRBJ1-2 | . | TRBV14 | TGTGCCAGCAGCCACCTGACACCGACTAACTATGGCTACACCTTC | CASSHLTPTNYGYTF
TRBJ1-2 | . | TRBV25-1 | TGTGCCAGCAGTGAATATGGGGGAGGGGGTTCTGGCTACACCTTC | CASSEYGGGGSGYTF
TRBJ2-1 | . | TRBV4-3 | TGCGCCAGCAGCCAAGATGTTTCCGATCCGAGGAAGCAGTTCTTC | CASSQDVSDPRKQFF
TRBJ1-2 | . | TRBV7-9 | TGTGCCAGCAGCTTAAACCACAGGCAGGGGGGCTACACCTTC | CASSLNHRQGGYTF
TRBJ2-2 | . | TRBV6-1 | TGTGCCAGCAGTGACGGACTCGGCGCCGGGGAGCTGTTTTTT | CASSDGLGAGELFF
TRBJ2-5 | . | TRBV7-9 | TGTGCCAGCAGCTCGTACCAAGAGACCCAGTACTTC | CASSSYQETQYF
TRBJ1-1 | . | TRBV6-1 | TGTGCCAGCAGTGAGGCGACAGGACGGACTGAAGCTTTCTTT | CASSEATGRTEAFF
TRBJ2-7 | TRBD1 | TRBV2 | TGTGCCAGCAAGACAGGGACAGCTAACTACGAGCAGTACTTC | CASKTGTANYEQYF
TRBJ2-3 | . | TRBV4-2 | TGTGCCAGCAGCCAAGATGGGACTAGCACAGATACGCAGTATTTT | CASSQDGTSTDTQYF
TRBJ1-3 | . | TRBV19 | TGTGCCAGTACGGTTGGAGGGAACACTGGAAACACCATATATTTT | CASTVGGNTGNTIYF
TRBJ1-1 | TRBD1 | TRBV6-6 | TGTGCCAGCAGCCAGGGGGCCCCGAACACTGAAGCTTTCTTT | CASSQGAPNTEAFF
TRBJ2-7 | TRBD1 | TRBV30 | TGTGCCTGTGGAGGACAGGGGGCCTACGAGCAGTACTTC | CACGGQGAYEQYF
TRBJ1-2 | TRBD1 | TRBV5-1 | TGCGCCAGCAGGGAGGGACAGGGCTATGGCTACACCTTC | CASREGQGYGYTF
TRBJ1-1 | . | TRBV14 | TGTGCCAGCAGCCAAGATCCCAACTTTCGAGGGAGGGGGACTGAAGCTTTCTTT | CASSQDPNFRGRGTEAFF
TRBJ1-1 | . | TRBV5-5 | TGTGCCAGCAGCTTGGGGTACGTACTGACTGAAGCTTTCTTT | CASSLGYVLTEAFF
TRBJ1-4 | . | TRBV19 | TGTGCCAGTAGTAACCAGGGGTTGAGTGGCGGGAAACTGTTTTTT | CASSNQGLSGGKLFF
TRBJ1-6 | TRBD1 | TRBV18 | TGTGCCAGCTCACCCCGGGACAGTAATAATTCACCCCTCCACTTT | CASSPRDSNNSPLHF
TRBJ2-1 | . | TRBV7-9 | TGTGCCAGCAGCTCTCCTCGACTGGAAACCTACAATGAGCAGTTCTTC | CASSSPRLETYNEQFF
TRBJ1-2 | TRBD1 | TRBV28 | TGTGCCAGCAGTGAACAGGGGGCATACTATGGCTACACCTTC | CASSEQGAYYGYTF
TRBJ1-6 | . | TRBV15 | TGTGCCACCAGCAGAGATTATATCCCAGGTCAGGGAAATAATTCACCCCTCCACTTT | CATSRDYIPGQGNNSPLHF
TRBJ2-1 | TRBD2 | TRBV7-9 | TGTGCCAGCAGCTTAGCTGGGGGGGTTTTCTATGAGCAGTTCTTC | CASSLAGGVFYEQFF
TRBJ2-1 | . | TRBV11-1 | TGTGCCAGCAGCTTAGTAGCCTACAATGAGCAGTTCTTC | CASSLVAYNEQFF
TRBJ2-2 | TRBD1 | TRBV30 | TGTGCCTGGAGTGGACAGGGGTTCACCGGGGAGCTGTTTTTT | CAWSGQGFTGELFF
TRBJ2-5 | . | TRBV5-1 | TGCGCCAGCAGCTTGGCAGGGCGACGTCAAGAGACCCAGTACTTC | CASSLAGRRQETQYF
TRBJ2-7 | TRBD2 | TRBV19 | TGTGCCAGTAGTATAGGACCTAGCGGGAGGTACGAGCAGTACTTC | CASSIGPSGRYEQYF
TRBJ1-3 | . | TRBV4-1 | TGCGCCAGCAGCCAGAGGACAGAGGCTGGAAACACCATATATTTT | CASSQRTEAGNTIYF
TRBJ1-5 | . | TRBV11-1 | TGTGCCAGCAGCTCTGGACAGTCATCCCCCCAGCATTTT | CASSSGQSSPQHF
TRBJ2-7 | TRBD2 | TRBV7-6 | TGTGCCAGCAGCTTAGGGACGGGAGGGCCCTACGAGCAGTACTTC | CASSLGTGGPYEQYF
TRBJ1-2 | . | TRBV19 | TGTGTCTCACGAGCCCCTGGGGGCCGTGTTGGCTACACCTTC | CVSRAPGGRVGYTF
TRBJ2-7 | . | TRBV11-1 | TGTGCCAGCAGCTTTTCGGAGAATCGCGAGCAGTACTTC | CASSFSENREQYF
TRBJ2-3 | . | TRBV18 | TGTGCCAGCTCACCTCTCCAACGGGGCACAGATACGCAGTATTTT | CASSPLQRGTDTQYF
TRBJ2-3 | TRBD2 | TRBV27 | TGTGCCAGCAGTTCGGGACTAGTCGTGGGCACAGATACGCAGTATTTT | CASSSGLVVGTDTQYF
TRBJ1-5 | TRBD1 | TRBV5-5 | TGTGCCAGCAGCCCGGACGGGACAGGGGGTCAGCCCCAGCATTTT | CASSPDGTGGQPQHF
TRBJ2-7 | TRBD2 | TRBV19 | TGTGCCACCCGACTAGCGGGAGGCTCCGGCGAGCAGTACTTC | CATRLAGGSGEQYF
TRBJ1-3 | . | TRBV9 | TGTGCCAGCAGCGTAGGTCGAGCCTCGGGAAACACCATATATTTT | CASSVGRASGNTIYF
TRBJ2-7 | TRBD2 | TRBV11-2 | TGTGCCAGCAGCTTAAACCCCGGGACTAGTGGGGTCTACGAGCAGTACTTC | CASSLNPGTSGVYEQYF
TRBJ1-1 | TRBD1 | TRBV5-1 | TGCGCCAGCAGCTTGGGCCCGGGACAGGGATTGGGAACTGAAGCTTTCTTT | CASSLGPGQGLGTEAFF
TRBJ1-2 | TRBD1 | TRBV7-9 | TGTGCCAGCAGCTTAGGACAGGGGGGCTATGGCTACACCTTC | CASSLGQGGYGYTF